These 25 T cell receptor beta chains came from one sample sequenced in a study of blood T cell repertoires in COVID-19. The data were produced by immunoSEQ multiplex PCR, yet TCRdb's version contains in-frame clones alone and is incomplete. The sample lists 150,000 to 200,000 clones; about 86% were seen once. What was sequenced was peripheral blood. All receptors come from a woman of 80 years or more with acute or convalescent COVID-19.

This clone occurred a few times. The chain is built from TRBV19 and TRBJ1-1; TRBD1 is a possible D gene (6 bases). Per germline, CDR1 LNHDA and CDR2 SQIVND (reference sequence). This CDR3 region has 15 residues. Trimming took 4 bases from V and 0 from J, leaving 12 bases between them. The CDR3 spells CASSNRDIMNTEAFF. The DNA of the CDR3 is TGTGCCAGTAGTAACCGGGACATCATGAACACTGAAGCTTTCTTT.

The rearrangement uses TRBV7-2 and TRBJ1-2, with D hard to call. The CDR3 totals 14 residues. Germline loops: CDR1 SGHTA, CDR2 FQGNSA. V gave up 4 bases and J gave up 0 bases, with 9 bases separating them. The CDR3 protein is CASSSQTANYGYTF. The DNA of the CDR3 is TGTGCCAGCAGCTCGCAGACTGCTAACTATGGCTACACCTTC.

The V and J genes are TRBV7-8 and TRBJ2-5; a possible D gene is TRBD1 (6 bases). From germline, CDR1 is SGHVS and CDR2 FQNEAQ. The V end lost 5 bases, the J end lost 5 bases, and 18 bases lay between the germline ends. This CDR3 comprises 15 residues. Here the CDR3 DNA reads TGTGCCAGCAGCCTAACACAGGGTCTGGGGGAGACCCAGTACTTC. This sequence encodes CASSLTQGLGETQYF. Combining the CDR3 with reference TRBV7-8 and TRBJ2-5 gives the whole variable domain GAGVSQSPRYKVAKRGQDVALRCDPISGHVSLFWYQQALGQGPEFLTYFQNEAQLDKSGLPSDRFFAERPEGSVSTLKIQRTQQEDSAVYLCASSLTQGLGETQYFGPGTRLLVL.

This clone was seen only once. The V gene is TRBV4-2, the J gene TRBJ2-3; TRBD2 matches at 7 bases. Germline V gene lookup returns CDR1 LGHNA and CDR2 YNFKEQ. The CDR3 sequence is 15 residues long. Germline trimming cut 8 bases from V and 2 bases from J; bases unmatched to any gene: 10. CDR3 sequence reads: CASAPGTNPTDTQYF. CDR3 coding DNA: TGTGCCAGCGCGCCCGGGACTAACCCCACAGATACGCAGTATTTT.

The chain recombines TRBV4-1 with TRBJ1-6, with 7 positions matching TRBD1. This CDR3 has 15 residues. CDR1 is MGHRA, CDR2 YSYEKL, per germline. V lost 1 base, J lost 7 bases, and 4 bases stayed unmatched. CDR3 nucleotide sequence: TGCGCCAGCAGCCAAGGTCCGACAGGGAATTCACCCCTCCACTTT. Encoded protein: CASSQGPTGNSPLHF.

V usage is TRBV13 and J usage is TRBJ2-1, with TRBD2 identical over 12 bases. The J segment lost 0 bases and the V segment lost 5 bases, leaving 14 bases of the junction unmatched. CDR3 size: 20 residues. Germline CDR1 PRHDT, CDR2 FYEKMQ (reference sequence). The CDR3 protein is CASSLKILAGGRNSYNEQFF. CDR3 bases: TGTGCCAGCAGCCTTAAAATACTAGCGGGGGGCCGAAACTCCTACAATGAGCAGTTCTTC.

As to this clone: At one of its ends the junction is not consistent with the germline gene, which may arise from a read error. The chain employs TRBV27 and TRBJ2-3, with D tentatively TRBD2 (5 bases). Germline lookup yields CDR1 MNHEY and CDR2 SMNVEV (reference sequence). The CDR3 runs to 14 residues. This chain's CDR3 is CASSLIGGSLGMDF. The CDR3 nucleotides read TGTGCCAGCAGTTTAATAGGAGGCAGTCTCGGGATGGATTTT.

In its sample, this clone was seen once. The chain recombines TRBV3-1 (or the pseudogene TRBV3-2) with TRBJ1-2, with 7 bases identical to TRBD1. This CDR3 region has 15 residues. The junction had 8 bases not matched to a gene; V was cut back by 4 bases and J by 3 bases. In germline, CDR1 is LGHDT, CDR2 YNNKEL (reference sequence). CDR3 sequence: CASSPETGSHYGYTF. The CDR3, as DNA: TGTGCCAGCAGCCCCGAGACAGGGAGTCACTATGGCTACACCTTC.

This clone was seen only once. The rearrangement links TRBV2 to TRBJ2-3; perhaps TRBD1 as D (5 bases). V lost 2 bases to trimming and J lost 1 base, with 13 bases between them. The CDR3 spans 16 residues. Germline V gene sequence: CDR1 SNHLY, CDR2 FYNNEI. CDR3 coding DNA: TGTGCCAGCAGTGAACAGGCAGGGATTCGCACAGATACGCAGTATTTT. It encodes CASSEQAGIRTDTQYF.

This clone was seen only a few times. The V call is TRBV5-4, the J call TRBJ2-7; TRBD1 might be the D (6 bases). CDR1 and CDR2 from the germline V gene are SGHNT and YYREEE (reference sequence). The CDR3 sequence is 15 residues long. Trimming cost V 2 bases and J 4 bases, with 16 bases left between them. The CDR3: CASSFGQGKGYEQYF. The CDR3, as DNA: TGTGCCAGCAGCTTCGGGCAGGGGAAAGGATACGAGCAGTACTTC.

The V call is TRBV10-3, the J call TRBJ2-3, with TRBD1 matching 7 bases. J was trimmed by 0 bases and V by 4 bases; bases with no gene match: 7. The germline gives CDR1 ENHRY, CDR2 SYGVKD. This CDR3 has 16 amino acids. CDR3 nucleotides: TGTGCCATCAGTGGTGGGGTACAGGGGAGCACAGATACGCAGTATTTT. Protein: CAISGGVQGSTDTQYF.

This clone was observed once. The chain joins TRBV19 to TRBJ1-2; D is possibly TRBD1 (5 bases). Germline assignment: CDR1 LNHDA and CDR2 SQIVND (reference sequence). This CDR3 region has 14 residues. Deletions cut 8 bases from V and 1 base from J, with 14 bases between. CDR3 nucleotides: TGTGCCAGTGGGTTTGTGGGGGGTAACTATGGCTACACCTTC. Its protein product is CASGFVGGNYGYTF.

Of note for this clone: An end of the junction differs from the germline gene, which may be a read error. The chain links TRBV11-2 to TRBJ2-7, with 9 bases aligning to TRBD1. CDR1 and CDR2 (germline): SGHAT, FQNNGV. The CDR3 covers 13 residues. DNA for the CDR3: TGTGCCAGCAGCAAATTCCGGGACAGGGTTATTAACTTC. This codes for CASSKFRDRVINF.

The chain couples TRBV5-1 to TRBJ1-4; maybe TRBD1 (5 bases). Trimming took 4 bases from V and 8 from J, leaving 27 bases between them. The CDR3 is 18 amino acids. CDR1 is SGHRS, CDR2 YFSETQ, per germline. The CDR3 nucleotides read TGCGCCAGCAGCCGTACGAGCATAGACCAGGGTGTCGGAGAAAAACTGTTTTTT. It translates to CASSRTSIDQGVGEKLFF. Full variable domain (rest looked up from reference TRBV5-1 and TRBJ1-4): KAGVTQTPRYLIKTRGQQVTLSCSPISGHRSVSWYQQTPGQGLQFLFEYFSETQRNKGNFPGRFSGRQFSNSRSEMNVSTLELGDSALYLCASSRTSIDQGVGEKLFFGSGTQLSVL.

The chain employs TRBV7-3 and TRBJ1-2; D not certain. Germline CDR1 is SGHTA and CDR2 is FQGTGA. The CDR3 is made up of 15 amino acids. The V and J ends lost 5 bases and 0 bases respectively, with 13 bases between them. This CDR3 reads CASSPTGSANYGYTF. The CDR3, as DNA: TGTGCCAGCAGCCCCACGGGTTCGGCTAACTATGGCTACACCTTC.

The V gene is TRBV15, the J gene TRBJ1-2; D is undetermined. The germline V gene encodes CDR1 LNHNV and CDR2 YYDKDF (reference sequence). The CDR3 sequence is 15 residues long. Trimming pared 4 bases from V and 4 bases from J, leaving 16 bases between. CDR3 region: CATSISSEISYGYTF. CDR3 DNA: TGTGCCACCAGCATTTCTTCCGAGATTTCCTATGGCTACACCTTC.

The chain employs TRBV5-6 and TRBJ2-7, with D unclear. The CDR3 contains 14 residues. V was trimmed by 1 base and J by 4 bases, leaving 12 bases between them. Germline values: CDR1 SGHDT, CDR2 YYEEEE. CDR3 sequence (DNA): TGTGCCAGCAGCTTGCCCGAGACACTTTACGAGCAGTACTTC. This gives the protein CASSLPETLYEQYF.

This rearrangement joins TRBV9 to TRBJ1-2, with TRBD1 matching over 12 bases. Germline trimming cut 0 bases from V and 7 bases from J; bases unmatched to any gene: 7. From germline, CDR1 is SGDLS and CDR2 YYNGEE. The CDR3 length is 16 residues. CDR3 residues: CASSVASSGQGAGYTF. In DNA, the CDR3 is TGTGCCAGCAGCGTAGCATCTTCGGGACAGGGGGCTGGCTACACCTTC.

CDR3 nucleotides: TGTGCCAGCAGGTACAGGGGGCGGGCGGACACTGAAGCTTTCTTT. This translates into CASRYRGRADTEAFF. The V gene is TRBV6-5, the J gene TRBJ1-1; 9 bases map to TRBD1. This CDR3 spans 15 amino acids. V gave up 6 bases and J gave up 3 bases; unmatched junction bases: 8. Germline-derived CDR1 and CDR2 are MNHEY and SVGAGI.

The chain combines TRBV10-2 with TRBJ2-1; D remains ambiguous. V gave up 0 bases and J gave up 9 bases, with 9 bases separating them. The germline V gene encodes CDR1 WSHSY and CDR2 SAAADI. The CDR3 length is 13 residues. The CDR3 reads CASSESRRSEQFF. CDR3 coding DNA: TGCGCCAGCAGTGAGTCGAGGCGGTCTGAGCAGTTCTTC.

The CDR3 is CASSDSSSSMGTQYF. CDR3 DNA: TGTGCCAGCAGTGATTCATCTAGTAGTATGGGGACCCAGTACTTC. This chain connects TRBV2 to TRBJ2-5; D is unclear. The germline V gene encodes CDR1 SNHLY and CDR2 FYNNEI. CDR3 length equals 15 residues. V was trimmed by 3 bases and J by 7 bases, leaving 18 bases between them.

The chain joins TRBV11-1 to TRBJ2-3, with a weak D call TRBD1 (6 bases). The V and J ends lost 5 bases and 2 bases respectively, with 14 bases between them. Germline V gene sequence: CDR1 SGHAT, CDR2 FQDESV (reference sequence). The CDR3 is made up of 15 amino acids. CDR3: CASSATGRVTDTQYF. The CDR3 DNA reads TGTGCCAGCAGCGCTACAGGGAGAGTCACAGATACGCAGTATTTT.

The J gene is TRBJ2-2, the V gene TRBV6-5; 10 bases map to TRBD1. The germline V gene has CDR1 MNHEY and CDR2 SVGAGI. There are 14 residues in the CDR3. The V and J ends lost 8 bases and 2 bases, in that order; junction bases with no gene match: 2. CDR3 loop: CASRTGGNTGELFF. CDR3 coding DNA: TGTGCCAGCCGGACAGGGGGAAACACCGGGGAGCTGTTTTTT.

CDR3 bases: TGTGCCAGCAGTTTCATCGGGGGGCGGGAAAAACTGTTTTTT. Amino acids: CASSFIGGREKLFF. The chain is built from TRBV28 and TRBJ1-4; D may be TRBD1 (6 bases). Germline V gene sequence: CDR1 MDHEN, CDR2 SYDVKM. V dropped 3 bases and J dropped 8 bases, with 13 bases sitting between them. The length of the CDR3 is 14 residues.

This sequence joins TRBV10-1 and TRBJ2-7, with TRBD1 matching 9 bases. V lost 5 bases to trimming and J lost 5 bases; unmatched junction nucleotides: 4. Looked up from germline, CDR1 is WNHNN and CDR2 is SYGVQD (reference sequence). The CDR3 sequence is 13 residues long. The CDR3 reads CASSLGQGNEQYF. CDR3 bases: TGCGCCAGCAGTTTGGGACAGGGCAACGAGCAGTACTTC.